The 24 T cell receptor beta chains given below trace back to one sample, sequenced in a study of T cells in women clearing cervical HPV infection. Repertoires were generated with immunoSEQ multiplex PCR, while TCRdb's copy carries only in-frame clones and drops some. This table lists tens of thousands of clones. The sequenced sample consisted of blood buffy coat. The origin of the receptors is a woman between 18 and 70 years old with a cervical HPV16 infection that either progressed to CIN3+ or cleared (not recorded which).

Points on this clone: The DNA ends 3 residues before the CDR3 does, and the rest of the CDR3 is filled in from the germline J gene. The V and J genes are TRBV20-1 and TRBJ1-5, with D hard to call. Deletions cut 3 bases from V and 0 bases from J, with 9 bases between. Germline-derived CDR1 and CDR2 are DFQATT and SNEGSKA (reference sequence). This CDR3 has 14 amino acids. The sequenced CDR3 bases are TGCAGTGCTAGCCGGGGAAATAGCAATCAGCCC. As protein: CSASRGNSNQP. The full CDR3 is CSASRGNSNQPQHF.

Of note for this clone: The sequenced fragment ends 3 residues before the CDR3 boundary, so the rest is inferred from the germline J gene. The genes are TRBV6-1 and TRBJ2-7; D is possibly TRBD2 (5 bases). V shed 2 bases and J shed 0 bases, with 14 bases lying between them. CDR3 length: 16 amino acids. Germline CDR1 MNHNS, CDR2 SASEGT. The CDR3 protein is CASSESVLVSSYEQYF. Incomplete CDR3 DNA: TGTGCCAGCAGTGAAAGTGTACTAGTTAGCTCCTACGAG.

The DNA read from the CDR3 is TGCAGCGTAGTACGCCAGGGGTCTGAA. The encoded protein is CSVVRQGSE. The CDR3, in full, reads CSVVRQGSEAFF. The chain couples TRBV29-1 to TRBJ1-1; D possibly corresponds to TRBD1 (6 bases). The CDR3 end is not reached by the read, which stops 3 residues before it; the germline J gene fills it in. Deletions cut 6 bases from V and 6 bases from J, with 14 bases between. In germline, CDR1 is SQVTM, CDR2 ANQGSEA. This CDR3 spans 12 amino acids.

Turning to this clone: The read is 3 residues too short to cover the CDR3 end, so that end is filled in from the germline J gene. The chain joins TRBV20-1 to TRBJ2-3; 12 bases map to TRBD2. The CDR3 totals 16 residues. Looked up from germline, CDR1 is DFQATT and CDR2 is SNEGSKA (reference sequence). With 4 bases clipped from V and 1 base from J, the junction kept 6 bases outside the gene matches. The CDR3 bases that were read are TGCAGTGCTATTATGCTAGCGGGAGGGGGCACAGATACG. This codes for CSAIMLAGGGTDT. The entire CDR3 protein reads CSAIMLAGGGTDTQYF.

A note on this clone: The read finishes 3 residues shy of the CDR3 end, and the germline J gene is used to complete it. The rearrangement joins TRBV19 to TRBJ1-2; D is unresolved. This CDR3 contains 12 residues. Germline V gene data show CDR1 as LNHDA and CDR2 as SQIVND (reference sequence). V shed 7 bases and J shed 6 bases, with 12 bases lying between them. The CDR3 bases that were read are TGTGCCAGTAATCTCGGACTGGATGGC. The encoded protein is CASNLGLDG. The whole CDR3 protein is CASNLGLDGYTF.

Note on this clone: Sequencing ends 3 residues short of the CDR3 end; the germline J gene provides the rest. This rearrangement joins TRBV30 to TRBJ2-2; 8 nucleotides agree with TRBD2. CDR3 length: 18 amino acids. Germline-derived CDR1 and CDR2 are GTSNPN and SVGIG (reference sequence). V shed 0 bases, J shed 7 bases, and the junction held 16 bases outside the gene matches. The CDR3 bases that were read are TGTGCCTGGAGTGTACGCGGACTGGCGGGAGGTTTCTTCGGGGAG. This sequence encodes CAWSVRGLAGGFFGE. The whole CDR3 protein reads CAWSVRGLAGGFFGELFF.

Concerning this clone itself: The CDR3 end is not reached by the read, which stops 3 residues before it; the germline J gene fills it in. This sequence joins TRBV13 and TRBJ2-7; D is possibly TRBD1 (6 bases). V dropped 6 bases and J dropped 2 bases, with 23 bases sitting between them. The CDR3 is 17 amino acids. Germline lookup yields CDR1 PRHDT and CDR2 FYEKMQ (reference sequence). The CDR3 DNA, read in part, is TGTGCCAGCAGATCTGGACAGTCCCCTGAGACCACCTACGAG. Its translation is CASRSGQSPETTYE. The CDR3, in full, reads CASRSGQSPETTYEQYF.

As regards this clone: The read ends 3 residues shy of where the CDR3 ends; the end is completed using the germline J gene. The V gene is TRBV5-1, the J gene TRBJ2-3, with D possibly matching TRBD2 (5 bases). The length of the CDR3 is 16 residues. V gave up 8 bases and J gave up 0 bases, with 19 bases separating them. Germline V CDR1 and CDR2: SGHRS, YFSETQ. CDR3 bases read: TGCGCCAGACCTAGAAAAAGGCGGACTAGCACAGATACG. Amino acids: CARPRKRRTSTDT. The entire CDR3 is CARPRKRRTSTDTQYF.

This clone is deemed medium-sized by its frequency. Read data end 3 residues before the CDR3 end; the end is taken from the germline J gene. V usage is TRBV2 and J usage is TRBJ2-3, with 7 bases that match TRBD1. This CDR3 has 14 amino acids. Trimming took 6 bases from V and 1 from J; bases not matched to a gene: 4. The germline V gene has CDR1 SNHLY and CDR2 FYNNEI. The covered CDR3 bases are TGTGCCAGCAGCGAACAGGGGCGCACAGATACG. Its protein product is CASSEQGRTDT. The entire CDR3 is CASSEQGRTDTQYF.

Regarding this clone: The read is 3 residues too short to cover the CDR3 end, so that end is filled in from the germline J gene. The genes are TRBV2 and TRBJ2-2, with 8 bases aligning to TRBD2. CDR1 is SNHLY, CDR2 FYNNEI, per germline. The CDR3 sequence is 15 residues long. V lost 6 bases and J lost 1; bases outside the gene matches: 4. CDR3 DNA, as far as it was read: TGTGCCAGCAGAGTGGGACTAGGGAACACCGGGGAG. Amino acid sequence: CASRVGLGNTGE. The complete CDR3 protein is CASRVGLGNTGELFF.

In the case of this clone: The read terminates 3 residues ahead of where the CDR3 ends, so the germline J gene completes it. The V call is TRBV7-9, the J call TRBJ1-2; weak D call: TRBD1 (5 bases). The CDR3 is 13 residues long. Germline values: CDR1 SEHNR, CDR2 FQNEAQ (reference sequence). CDR3 residues: CASSSSLSGDYTF. The DNA read from the CDR3 is TGTGCCAGCAGCTCCTCACTATCGGGGGAC. The variable domain in full, completed from reference TRBV7-9 and TRBJ1-2, reads DTGVSQNPRHKITKRGQNVTFRCDPISEHNRLYWYRQTLGQGPEFLTYFQNEAQLEKSRLLSDRFSAERPKGSFSTLEIQRTEQGDSAMYLCASSSSLSGDYTFGSGTRLTVV.

With regard to this clone: From the germline J gene comes the end of the CDR3, since the read stops 3 residues before it. The J gene is TRBJ1-5, the V gene TRBV20-1; D ambiguous. The CDR3 is 13 amino acids. Germline V gene lookup returns CDR1 DFQATT and CDR2 SNEGSKA (reference sequence). The V end was cut by 1 base, the J end by 4 bases, with 8 bases between. The chain's CDR3 is CSARGQSNQPQHF. Partial CDR3 DNA: TGCAGTGCTAGAGGGCAGTCTAATCAGCCC.

With regard to this clone: The read terminates 3 residues ahead of where the CDR3 ends, so the germline J gene completes it. V and J are TRBV4-1 and TRBJ1-2, with TRBD1 identical over 12 bases. CDR3 size: 14 residues. Germline CDR1 MGHRA, CDR2 YSYEKL. The CDR3 sequence: CASRQPGQGAGYTF. Incomplete CDR3 DNA: TGCGCCAGCAGACAACCGGGACAGGGGGCCGGC.

A remark on this clone: The read ends 3 residues early relative to the CDR3; the germline J gene fills the gap. V and J are TRBV19 and TRBJ2-4; tentative D call: TRBD1 (6 bases). Germline CDR1 LNHDA, CDR2 SQIVND (reference sequence). The length of the CDR3 is 17 residues. The chain's CDR3 is CASTKGDRGSSAYGQYF. The CDR3 DNA, read in part, is TGTGCCAGTACGAAGGGGGACCGCGGGTCCTCAGCATATGGT.

As to this clone: The CDR3 goes on 3 residues after the read ends, and that part is filled in from the germline J gene. V is TRBV19 and J is TRBJ2-3; 14 bases map to TRBD2. Per the germline V gene, CDR1 is LNHDA and CDR2 is SQIVND (reference sequence). The CDR3 has 16 residues. The CDR3 region is CASRKGLAGDSKTQYF. Incomplete CDR3 DNA: TGTGCCAGCCGAAAGGGACTAGCGGGAGATAGCAAGACG.

To note about this clone: The observed sequence ends 3 residues before the CDR3 terminus, with the missing tail filled in from the germline J gene. The chain has TRBV10-3 and TRBJ2-5; unclear D gene. V was trimmed by 4 bases and J by 2 bases, leaving 8 bases between them. Germline V gene lookup returns CDR1 ENHRY and CDR2 SYGVKD. The CDR3 extends over 13 amino acids. The part of the CDR3 DNA that was read is TGTGCCATCAGTGTGTCCGTTCAAGAGACC. Translated, it gives CAISVSVQET. The complete CDR3 sequence is CAISVSVQETQYF.

By frequency, this clone registers medium-sized. The read comes to an end 3 residues before the CDR3 does, leaving the germline J gene to fill in the end. This chain links TRBV10-1 with TRBJ2-1; TRBD2 matches 8 bases. Germline V lookup: CDR1 WNHNN, CDR2 SYGVQD (reference sequence). The CDR3 extends over 16 amino acids. With 0 bases clipped from V and 9 bases from J, the junction kept 10 bases outside the gene matches. CDR3 sequence reads: CASSESASGLEGEQFF. The sequenced CDR3 bases are TGCGCCAGCAGTGAGTCCGCGTCGGGACTAGAGGGTGAG.

A note on this clone: The read ends 3 residues before the CDR3 terminus; that terminus is restored from the germline J gene. The V call is TRBV5-1, the J call TRBJ1-4; D is perhaps TRBD1 (6 bases). From germline, CDR1 is SGHRS and CDR2 YFSETQ. This CDR3 is 15 amino acids long. V lost 1 base to trimming and J lost 7 bases, with 14 bases between them. CDR3 bases read: TGCGCCAGCAGCTTGTTTTCAGGGGACGGTGAAAAA. Protein: CASSLFSGDGEK. The entire CDR3 protein reads CASSLFSGDGEKLFF.

In the case of this clone: The read ends 3 residues before the CDR3 terminus; that terminus is restored from the germline J gene. The chain uses TRBV2 and TRBJ1-5; the D gene is possibly TRBD1 (6 bases). From germline, CDR1 is SNHLY and CDR2 FYNNEI. Trimming took 5 bases from V and 4 from J, leaving 18 bases between them. The length of the CDR3 is 16 residues. Incomplete CDR3 DNA: TGTGCCAGCAGTTACCTACCGTTCAGGGGTAATCAGCCC. Encoded protein: CASSYLPFRGNQP. The whole CDR3 protein is CASSYLPFRGNQPQHF.

On this clone: The read falls 3 residues short of the CDR3 end, and the missing part is taken from the germline J gene. J is TRBJ2-1 and V is TRBV2, with D possibly being TRBD2 (6 bases). Germline-derived CDR1 and CDR2 are SNHLY and FYNNEI. CDR3 length equals 17 residues. Between the trimmed V and J ends, which lost 5 bases and 0 bases, there was a span of 17 bases. The CDR3 bases that were read are TGTGCCAGCAGTAGGTTAGCGGAGGGGAGCTCCTACAATGAG. Translating it yields CASSRLAEGSSYNE. The CDR3, in full, reads CASSRLAEGSSYNEQFF. The variable domain in full, completed from reference TRBV2 and TRBJ2-1, reads EPEVTQTPSHQVTQMGQEVILRCVPISNHLYFYWYRQILGQKVEFLVSFYNNEISEKSEIFDDQFSVERPDGSNFTLKIRSTKLEDSAMYFCASSRLAEGSSYNEQFFGPGTRLTVL.

With regard to this clone: The read comes to an end 3 residues before the CDR3 does, leaving the germline J gene to fill in the end. J is TRBJ2-5 and V is TRBV14; D perhaps matches TRBD2 (6 bases). This CDR3 comprises 17 residues. Germline V gives CDR1 SGHDN, CDR2 FVKESK. Trimming pared 0 bases from V and 2 bases from J, leaving 16 bases between. The CDR3 reads CASSQDVGGWIQETQYF. The DNA read from the CDR3 is TGTGCCAGCAGCCAAGATGTTGGGGGGTGGATTCAAGAGACC.

With regard to this clone: The read ends 3 residues early relative to the CDR3; the germline J gene fills the gap. The chain links TRBV10-3 to TRBJ1-4; 8 nucleotides line up with TRBD1. Germline V gene lookup returns CDR1 ENHRY and CDR2 SYGVKD. CDR3 length: 15 amino acids. V lost 3 bases and J lost 4; bases outside the gene matches: 4. The sequenced part of the CDR3 DNA is TGTGCCATCAGTGATAATGACAGGGGTAATGAAAAA. Encoded protein: CAISDNDRGNEK. The full CDR3 reads CAISDNDRGNEKLFF.

As for this clone: The read is 3 residues too short to cover the CDR3 end, so that end is filled in from the germline J gene. The chain has TRBV20-1 and TRBJ2-7; the match to TRBD2 covers 9 bases. The CDR3 covers 14 residues. The ends lost 3 bases at V and 4 bases at J; junction bases unmatched: 7. Germline loops: CDR1 DFQATT, CDR2 SNEGSKA (reference sequence). The sequenced part of the CDR3 DNA is TGCAGTGCTAGGGATAGCGGGAGCGTTTACGAG. It encodes CSARDSGSVYE. The whole CDR3 protein reads CSARDSGSVYEQYF.

To note about this clone: The observed sequence ends 3 residues before the CDR3 terminus, with the missing tail filled in from the germline J gene. The chain combines TRBV7-9 with TRBJ2-2; D remains unclear. The CDR3 loop spans 12 amino acids. In germline, CDR1 is SEHNR, CDR2 FQNEAQ (reference sequence). The CDR3: CASSLELPPLFF. Partial CDR3 DNA: TGTGCCAGCAGCTTAGAACTACCACCG.